This T cell receptor (beta chain) is from a study of Graves' ophthalmopathy and Graves' hyperthyroidism. Study-wide results and caveats: The majority of expanded thyroid clonotypes above 0.001 frequency also occurred in blood. The model flagged ophthalmopathy progression at around 70% sensitivity and 72% to 80% specificity.

CDR3 length: 14 residues. The V and J ends lost 3 bases and 1 base respectively, with 9 bases between them. Transcripts of RNA were the source for amplifying TCR beta CDR3 regions. Second-round multiplex PCR came after first-round RT-PCR with HTBI primers. TCRdb reprocessed the multiplex PCR reads with MiXCR, giving one entry per CDR3 protein. The profile covers approximately 700,000 distinct CDR3 sequences, with 35% to 50% appearing a single time and 40% to 55% taken by the ten largest. Patients with other autoimmune diseases, uncontrolled infections, pregnancy or lactation were excluded. Orbital computed tomography, together with clinical symptoms, serum thyroxine, TRAb and thyroid ultrasound, was used for diagnosis. A remark on this clonotype: The target antigen is unknown.

The rearrangement links TRBV7-1 to TRBJ1-1, with D tentatively TRBD1 (5 bases). TRBV7-1 is annotated as an ORF whose role is uncertain. The source is an adult man with Graves' ophthalmopathy. The sample comprised peripheral blood. CDR3 region: CASSSWGPNTEAFF. For the CDR3, the DNA is TGTGCCAGCAGCTCTTGGGGACCGAACACTGAAGCTTTCTTT.